One and the same sample provided the 24 T cell receptor beta chains below, sequenced in a study of vaccination and CD4 T cells after COVID-19 (dated 2022 in TCRdb). The library was obtained by PCR. Sequencing was carried out with an Illumina iSeq 100. DNA from cultured CD4+ T cells underwent TCR sequencing with the Oncomine TCR Beta short-read assay at the Johns Hopkins FTIC core. The public sequencing data were trimmed at Q25 with fastp and processed into clonotypes with MiXCR by TCRdb, which kept only in-frame beta chains. Merged by CDR3 protein, the rows form single entries marked with the most common genes and DNA. Within this sample are around 20,000 distinct CDR3 sequences, with more than 40% of them counted one time only. Roughly 6.2% of the sample belongs to the ten largest clones. These TCRs' antigens remain unknown. What the treatment or condition label conveys for this sample: approximately nine-day PBMC culture with coronavirus spike peptide pools or control peptides (ViraFEST assay).

The sequencing here drew on CD4+ T cells from blood, cultured in vitro, taken before SARS-CoV-2 vaccination. These receptors originate from a human donor who had recovered from COVID-19.

The gene calls are TRBV20-1 and TRBJ2-7; tentatively, D is TRBD1 (7 bases). This CDR3 comprises 13 residues. The V end lost 5 bases, the J end lost 0 bases, and 11 bases lay between the germline ends. Per the germline V gene, CDR1 is DFQATT and CDR2 is SNEGSKA (reference sequence). CDR3 DNA: TGCAGTGCTCGTCAGGGGGGCTCCTACGAGCAGTACTTC. This gives the protein CSARQGGSYEQYF.

J is TRBJ2-3 and V is TRBV7-3, with 8 bases identical to TRBD1. The CDR3 contains 16 residues. Germline V gene data show CDR1 as SGHTA and CDR2 as FQGTGA. V was pared by 8 bases and J by 0 bases, with 10 bases of the junction left unmatched. This chain's CDR3 is CASRRGTGLSTDTQYF. The DNA for the CDR3 is TGTGCCAGCCGGAGAGGGACAGGACTTAGCACAGATACGCAGTATTTT.

The chain has TRBV7-6 and TRBJ1-3; D gene ambiguous. V lost 3 bases to trimming and J lost 3 bases, with 6 bases between them. The length of the CDR3 is 13 residues. The germline CDR1 and CDR2 sequences are SGHVS and FNYEAQ. DNA for the CDR3: TGTGCCAGCAGCTTGTCAGATGGAAACACCATATATTTT. Protein: CASSLSDGNTIYF.

This clonotype showed up just a few times. This chain connects TRBV19 to TRBJ1-5, with 7 bases that match TRBD1. Germline CDR1 is LNHDA and CDR2 is SQIVND (reference sequence). CDR3 length: 17 amino acids. V dropped 7 bases and J dropped 2; count of bases not matched to a gene: 14. The CDR3 loop is CASTLYPTGLGNQPQHF. CDR3 coding DNA: TGTGCCAGTACTCTCTATCCGACAGGGTTAGGCAATCAGCCCCAGCATTTT.

DNA of the CDR3: TGTGCCAGCAGTGTCCGGGGGTCTCACTCACCCCTCCACTTT. Protein: CASSVRGSHSPLHF. The rearrangement links TRBV28 to TRBJ1-6; weak D call: TRBD1 (5 bases). V lost 5 bases, J lost 10 bases, and 15 bases lay in between. Germline loops: CDR1 MDHEN, CDR2 SYDVKM. This CDR3 region has 14 residues.

In this sample, this clonotype turned up a few times. The chain combines TRBV20-1 with TRBJ1-2; TRBD1 aligns across 7 bases. V shed 0 bases, J shed 4 bases, and the junction held 5 bases outside the gene matches. This CDR3 comprises 14 residues. Germline CDR1 reads DFQATT; CDR2 reads SNEGSKA (reference sequence). DNA of the CDR3: TGCAGTGCTAGAGATAACAGGGGCCCCTATGGCTACACCTTC. Translating gives CSARDNRGPYGYTF.

Only a few counts were recorded for this clonotype. The genes are TRBV30 and TRBJ1-5; D uncertain. CDR1 is GTSNPN and CDR2 is SVGIG in the germline V gene (reference sequence). The CDR3 is made up of 14 amino acids. The V and J ends lost 1 base and 0 bases respectively, with 7 bases between them. CDR3 loop: CAWSEGFSNQPQHF. The DNA for the CDR3 is TGTGCCTGGAGTGAAGGATTTAGCAATCAGCCCCAGCATTTT.

The gene calls are TRBV6-2 or TRBV6-3 and TRBJ1-2, with TRBD1 matching over 12 bases. Unmatched junction bases numbered 11, after V lost 8 bases and J lost 7 bases. The germline V gene encodes CDR1 MNHEY and CDR2 SVGEGT. This CDR3 contains 15 residues. CDR3 nucleotides: TGTGCCAGCTGCTACGGGGACAGGGGGCTTCGTGGCTACACCTTC. This gives the protein CASCYGDRGLRGYTF.

This chain joins TRBV11-2 and TRBJ1-1; a weak D match, TRBD1 (5 bases). Trimming removed 2 bases at V and 7 bases at J, with 8 bases between. Germline CDR1 reads SGHAT; CDR2 reads FQNNGV. This CDR3 has 12 residues. CDR3 sequence reads: CASSLTRVEAFF. For the CDR3, the DNA is TGTGCCAGCAGCTTAACCAGGGTTGAAGCTTTCTTT.

This clonotype was detected only a few times. This chain uses TRBV20-1 with TRBJ2-3; D may be TRBD1 (6 bases). CDR3 length equals 14 residues. Germline lookup yields CDR1 DFQATT and CDR2 SNEGSKA (reference sequence). Trimming pared 3 bases from V and 4 bases from J, leaving 14 bases between. CDR3 loop: CSASSRGISDTQYF. CDR3 in DNA: TGCAGTGCTAGTTCCAGGGGAATATCAGATACGCAGTATTTT.

The V and J genes are TRBV19 and TRBJ2-7; 7 nucleotides agree with TRBD1. Trimming at V came to 5 bases and at J to 6 bases, leaving 7 bases not matched to a gene. CDR1 and CDR2 (germline): LNHDA, SQIVND (reference sequence). This CDR3 has 13 amino acids. The CDR3 loop reads CASSSNRGSEQYF. CDR3 nucleotides: TGTGCCAGTAGTTCAAACAGGGGATCCGAGCAGTACTTC.

CDR3 protein: CAWSPTGTAYNSPLHF. Written as DNA, the CDR3 is TGTGCCTGGAGTCCAACCGGGACCGCGTATAATTCACCCCTCCACTTT. V is TRBV30 and J is TRBJ1-6; tentative D call: TRBD1 (5 bases). CDR1 GTSNPN and CDR2 SVGIG come from the germline V gene (reference sequence). Trimming removed 2 bases at V and 4 bases at J, with 15 bases between. CDR3 size: 16 residues.

The chain carries TRBV6-2 or TRBV6-3 and TRBJ1-2; D unresolved. The germline gives CDR1 MNHEY, CDR2 SVGEGT. Trimming removed 0 bases at V and 5 bases at J, with 13 bases between. The CDR3 runs to 15 residues. CDR3 coding DNA: TGTGCCAGCAGTTACTCGAGGGTGTCTTTTTATGGCTACACCTTC. Translating gives CASSYSRVSFYGYTF.

This chain joins TRBV30 and TRBJ2-7; 14 positions match TRBD2. This CDR3 region has 14 residues. J gave up 6 bases and V 2 bases, and 3 bases lay outside the gene matches. Per germline, CDR1 GTSNPN and CDR2 SVGIG (reference sequence). The CDR3 DNA sequence: TGTGCCTGGAGTCGACTAGCGGGGGGGCGCGAGCAGTACTTC. As protein: CAWSRLAGGREQYF.

V is TRBV5-4 and J is TRBJ2-5; either TRBD1 or TRBD2 may supply D (5 bases each). The CDR3 covers 14 residues. CDR1 is SGHNT, CDR2 YYREEE, per germline (reference sequence). V lost 6 bases to trimming and J lost 0 bases, with 12 bases between them. In nucleotides, the CDR3 is TGTGCCAGCACCCCGGGACGCTACCAAGAGACCCAGTACTTC. Translation: CASTPGRYQETQYF.

There are a few counts of this clonotype. The genes are TRBV2 and TRBJ2-1, with TRBD2 as a possible D gene (7 bases). The CDR3 has 15 amino acids. The V gene's germline CDR1 is SNHLY and CDR2 FYNNEI. Between the trimmed V and J ends, which lost 6 bases and 5 bases, there was a span of 17 bases. The CDR3 bases are TGTGCCAGCAGGTGGACTAGAGGGGGGCACAATGAGCAGTTCTTC. This gives the protein CASRWTRGGHNEQFF.

This clonotype was observed a handful of times. The J gene is TRBJ1-5, the V gene TRBV19, with 10 bases identical to TRBD1. Germline values: CDR1 LNHDA, CDR2 SQIVND (reference sequence). The CDR3 is made up of 14 amino acids. The ends lost 5 bases at V and 7 bases at J; junction bases unmatched: 5. CDR3 sequence reads: CASSSETGGQPQHF. The CDR3 nucleotides are TGTGCCAGTAGTTCAGAGACAGGGGGCCAGCCCCAGCATTTT.

The gene calls are TRBV28 and TRBJ2-7; maybe TRBD2 (5 bases). CDR3 size: 16 residues. The germline V and J ends were trimmed by 8 bases and 5 bases, with 25 bases remaining between them. CDR1 is MDHEN, CDR2 SYDVKM, per germline. The CDR3 DNA sequence: TGTGCCAGCCGATACTGGAGTCGATCCCTCGGGGACGAGCAGTACTTC. It translates to CASRYWSRSLGDEQYF.

The chain has TRBV11-2 and TRBJ2-3; 9 bases are a match to TRBD1. The CDR3 sequence is 13 residues long. V dropped 1 base and J dropped 9; count of bases not matched to a gene: 2. The germline V gene encodes CDR1 SGHAT and CDR2 FQNNGV. The CDR3 protein is CASSLGGQGTQYF. The CDR3 bases are TGTGCCAGCAGCTTAGGGGGACAGGGAACGCAGTATTTT.

The chain employs TRBV25-1 and TRBJ2-5; D is perhaps TRBD1 or TRBD2 (6 bases each). This CDR3 has 16 residues. V lost 0 bases and J lost 5, with 16 bases in between. Germline values: CDR1 MGHDK, CDR2 SYGVNS. CDR3 protein: CASSEYGGGKLETQYF. The CDR3 nucleotides read TGTGCCAGCAGTGAATATGGAGGGGGAAAGTTGGAGACCCAGTACTTC.

The chain employs TRBV20-1 and TRBJ2-2; D possibly uses TRBD1 or TRBD2 (5 bases each). The CDR3 totals 14 residues. V was cut by 4 bases and J by 5 bases, with 14 bases left in between. Germline CDR1 and CDR2: DFQATT and SNEGSKA (reference sequence). CDR3 in DNA: TGCAGTGCTAACCGGGACGCCAGAACCGGGGAGCTGTTTTTT. Translating it yields CSANRDARTGELFF.

This chain joins TRBV9 and TRBJ1-2, with a weak D call TRBD1 (5 bases). V gave up 4 bases and J gave up 4 bases, with 14 bases separating them. Germline CDR1 SGDLS, CDR2 YYNGEE. The CDR3 covers 14 residues. CDR3 amino acids: CASSPGGRIYGYTF. The CDR3 coding sequence is TGTGCCAGCAGCCCCGGGGGACGGATCTATGGCTACACCTTC. The full variable domain, its missing parts supplied by reference TRBV9 and TRBJ1-2, is DSGVTQTPKHLITATGQRVTLRCSPRSGDLSVYWYQQSLDQGLQFLIQYYNGEERAKGNILERFSAQQFPDLHSELNLSSLELGDSALYFCASSPGGRIYGYTFGSGTRLTVV.

The V call is TRBV2, the J call TRBJ1-1; a possible D gene is TRBD1 (5 bases). CDR3 length: 15 residues. Trimming stripped 5 bases from V and 2 bases from J, with 15 bases between. The germline CDR1 and CDR2 sequences are SNHLY and FYNNEI. CDR3: CASSYRTPPNTEAFF. Written as DNA, the CDR3 is TGTGCCAGCAGTTACAGGACTCCCCCAAACACTGAAGCTTTCTTT.

The chain carries TRBV6-1 and TRBJ2-7; 8 nucleotides line up with TRBD2. In germline, CDR1 is MNHNS, CDR2 SASEGT. The ends lost 5 bases at V and 2 bases at J; junction bases unmatched: 8. CDR3 length: 15 amino acids. The CDR3 loop is CASSPLRGATYEQYF. For the CDR3, the DNA is TGTGCCAGCAGTCCCTTGCGGGGGGCAACCTACGAGCAGTACTTC.